These T cell receptor beta chains were read from a single sample in a study of Ad26.COV2.S vaccination and SARS-CoV-2 variants. Profiled with immunoSEQ multiplex PCR; TCRdb holds only in-frame clones, not every one. The sample gives 380,000 or so clones, approximately 90% of which show up once; approximately 5% is in the top ten. The specimen was peripheral blood, collected in a trial of Ad26.COV2.S vaccine versus placebo. These receptors all come from a person between 18 and 65 years old who received the Ad26.COV2.S COVID-19 vaccine or a placebo. Each CDR3 is given with its conserved first and last residue. The D gene is left open where the match is weak. Part of the rows lack a size; the others show once, few, many or a class for expanded clones.

j_gene: TRBJ1-5; v_gene: TRBV5-1; abundance: .; d_gene: .; CDR3nt: TGCGCCAGCAGCTTGGAGGGGACACCAAGCAATCAGCCCCAGCATTTT; CDR3aa: CASSLEGTPSNQPQHF
j_gene: TRBJ1-1; v_gene: TRBV5-1; abundance: once; d_gene: TRBD1; CDR3nt: TGCGCCAGCAGCCTTGGACAGGGTTGGGGAACCCCCGGGAACACTGAAGCTTTCTTT; CDR3aa: CASSLGQGWGTPGNTEAFF
j_gene: TRBJ2-7; v_gene: TRBV2; abundance: .; d_gene: .; CDR3nt: TGTGCCAGCAGTGGTGGACCCTCCTACGAGCAGTACTTC; CDR3aa: CASSGGPSYEQYF
j_gene: TRBJ2-5; v_gene: TRBV24-1; abundance: .; d_gene: TRBD1; CDR3nt: TGTGCCACCAGTGGGGCAGGGGGCGATGAGACCCAGTACTTC; CDR3aa: CATSGAGGDETQYF
j_gene: TRBJ1-1; v_gene: TRBV6-4; abundance: .; d_gene: .; CDR3nt: TGTGCCCCCCAGGGCAGGGGCAACACTGAAGCTTTCTTT; CDR3aa: CAPQGRGNTEAFF
j_gene: TRBJ1-2; v_gene: TRBV7-9; abundance: .; d_gene: .; CDR3nt: TGTGCCAGCAGCTTAGAACAGACTGGCTACACCTTC; CDR3aa: CASSLEQTGYTF
j_gene: TRBJ2-1; v_gene: TRBV6-1; abundance: .; d_gene: .; CDR3nt: TGTGCCAGCAGTGATTGGTGGTCCCTACCCAACAATGAGCAGTTCTTC; CDR3aa: CASSDWWSLPNNEQFF
j_gene: TRBJ2-7; v_gene: TRBV19; abundance: .; d_gene: TRBD2; CDR3nt: TGTGCCAGTAGCTCCGGGGGAGGGCGGTACGAGCAGTACTTC; CDR3aa: CASSSGGGRYEQYF
j_gene: TRBJ2-3; v_gene: TRBV9; abundance: .; d_gene: TRBD2; CDR3nt: TGTGCCAGCAGCGCGGGACTAGCGGGCTACACAGATACGCAGTATTTT; CDR3aa: CASSAGLAGYTDTQYF
j_gene: TRBJ1-5; v_gene: TRBV6-1; abundance: few; d_gene: .; CDR3nt: TGTGCCAGCAGTGAAGCAAGGGGGACTCAGCCCCAGCATTTT; CDR3aa: CASSEARGTQPQHF
j_gene: TRBJ1-1; v_gene: TRBV4-1; abundance: .; d_gene: .; CDR3nt: TGCGCCAGCAGCCAGGTTCGGGGGGTGAACACTGAAGCTTTCTTT; CDR3aa: CASSQVRGVNTEAFF
j_gene: TRBJ1-5; v_gene: TRBV5-5; abundance: .; d_gene: .; CDR3nt: TGTGCCAGCAGCTTGGCTCGTAGCAATCAGCCCCAGCATTTT; CDR3aa: CASSLARSNQPQHF
j_gene: TRBJ2-7; v_gene: TRBV28; abundance: .; d_gene: .; CDR3nt: TGTGCCAGCAGTTTAAGAGAATACGAGCAGTACTTC; CDR3aa: CASSLREYEQYF
j_gene: TRBJ2-3; v_gene: TRBV3-1/TRBV3-2; abundance: .; d_gene: .; CDR3nt: .; CDR3aa: CASSRFGAGRVQSTQYF
j_gene: TRBJ1-1; v_gene: TRBV7-9; abundance: .; d_gene: .; CDR3nt: TGTGCCAGCAGCCACATTAGCAACGAAGCTTTCTTT; CDR3aa: CASSHISNEAFF
j_gene: TRBJ2-3; v_gene: TRBV6-5; abundance: once; d_gene: .; CDR3nt: TGTGCCAGCAGTTACGGAGATACGCAGTATTTT; CDR3aa: CASSYGDTQYF
j_gene: TRBJ1-4; v_gene: TRBV9; abundance: .; d_gene: TRBD1; CDR3nt: TGTGCCAGCAGCCCGACAGGGGCAGGTGAAAAACTGTTTTTT; CDR3aa: CASSPTGAGEKLFF
j_gene: TRBJ2-5; v_gene: TRBV29-1; abundance: .; d_gene: TRBD2; CDR3nt: TGCAGCGTTGGCGGGGGGCGCGAGACCCAGTACTTC; CDR3aa: CSVGGGRETQYF
j_gene: TRBJ2-3; v_gene: TRBV11-3; abundance: .; d_gene: TRBD2; CDR3nt: TGTGCCAGCGGACGTGGGACTAGCGGGGTTGCAGATACGCAGTATTTT; CDR3aa: CASGRGTSGVADTQYF
j_gene: TRBJ2-1; v_gene: TRBV29-1; abundance: .; d_gene: .; CDR3nt: TGCAGCTTCCTGGGACTTCAAACCCACAATGAGCAGTTCTTC; CDR3aa: CSFLGLQTHNEQFF
j_gene: TRBJ2-1; v_gene: TRBV9; abundance: .; d_gene: TRBD2; CDR3nt: TGTGCCAGCAGCTTACTAGCGGGAGAATCCCCAAATGACAATGAGCAGTTCTTC; CDR3aa: CASSLLAGESPNDNEQFF
j_gene: TRBJ1-2; v_gene: TRBV7-3; abundance: once; d_gene: .; CDR3nt: TGTGCCAGCAGCTTACGCCCAGGGCAGGGCAATGGCTACACCTTC; CDR3aa: CASSLRPGQGNGYTF
j_gene: TRBJ1-1; v_gene: TRBV5-8; abundance: .; d_gene: TRBD1; CDR3nt: TGTGCCAGCAGCCTTTACCGGGACAGAAACACTGAAGCTTTCTTT; CDR3aa: CASSLYRDRNTEAFF
j_gene: TRBJ2-5; v_gene: TRBV2; abundance: .; d_gene: TRBD2; CDR3nt: TGTGCCAGCAGTGAGGGGACTAGCGGGGACCTCCGGGAGACCCAGTACTTC; CDR3aa: CASSEGTSGDLRETQYF
j_gene: TRBJ1-4; v_gene: TRBV2; abundance: .; d_gene: TRBD1; CDR3nt: TGTGCCAGCAGTCCGGGACAGGCTATTGAAAAACTGTTTTTT; CDR3aa: CASSPGQAIEKLFF
j_gene: TRBJ2-7; v_gene: TRBV6-2/TRBV6-3; abundance: once; d_gene: .; CDR3nt: TGTGCCAGCAGTTACTCACCCACAGGGATACGCTACGAGCAGTACTTC; CDR3aa: CASSYSPTGIRYEQYF
j_gene: TRBJ2-2; v_gene: TRBV5-4; abundance: .; d_gene: .; CDR3nt: TGTGCCAGCAGCTTGGCACCCACCGGGGAGCTGTTTTTT; CDR3aa: CASSLAPTGELFF
j_gene: TRBJ2-1; v_gene: TRBV3-1/TRBV3-2; abundance: .; d_gene: TRBD2; CDR3nt: TGTGCCAGCAGCCCCGGGACTAGCGGGGGTAACTCCTACAATGAGCAGTTCTTC; CDR3aa: CASSPGTSGGNSYNEQFF
j_gene: TRBJ1-2; v_gene: TRBV9; abundance: .; d_gene: .; CDR3nt: TGTGCCAGCAGCGTAGGCGGAAGCTATGGCTACACCTTC; CDR3aa: CASSVGGSYGYTF